The 13 T cell receptor beta chains presented below share a single source sample, sequenced in a study of blood T cell repertoires in COVID-19. Using immunoSEQ multiplex PCR, the repertoire was profiled, and TCRdb retains in-frame clones only, with some absent. The sample has over 200,000 clones, roughly 89% seen once; the top ten hold 10%. Sample: PBMCs or T cells enriched from blood (not recorded which). Receptor source: a young man with acute COVID-19.

This clone occurred once. This chain's CDR3 is CASSLVPGTGDGYTF. The CDR3, as DNA: TGTGCCAGCAGCTTAGTCCCCGGGACAGGAGATGGCTACACCTTC. The gene calls are TRBV7-9 and TRBJ1-2, with 8 nucleotides matching TRBD1. From germline, CDR1 is SEHNR and CDR2 FQNEAQ (reference sequence). J lost 6 bases, V lost 1 base, and 7 bases had no gene match. The CDR3 sequence is 15 residues long.

The genes are TRBV4-1 and TRBJ2-5; 16 positions match TRBD2. The trim removed 0 bases at V and 2 bases at J, leaving 6 bases unmatched. Germline V gene sequence: CDR1 MGHRA, CDR2 YSYEKL. CDR3 length equals 19 residues. This CDR3 is CASSQDLGLAGGTQETQYF. CDR3 sequence (DNA): TGCGCCAGCAGCCAAGATTTGGGACTAGCGGGAGGGACACAAGAGACCCAGTACTTC.

The DNA for the CDR3 is TGCGCCAGCAGCCAAGGAGTAGCTTATAGCAATCAGCCCCAGCATTTT. This sequence encodes CASSQGVAYSNQPQHF. The rearrangement uses TRBV4-1 and TRBJ1-5; no definite D call. Trimming removed 1 base at V and 0 bases at J, with 10 bases between. Germline V gives CDR1 MGHRA, CDR2 YSYEKL. There are 16 residues in the CDR3.

The chain uses TRBV4-1 and TRBJ2-5; tentatively, D is TRBD2 (6 bases). CDR3 size: 14 residues. The germline gives CDR1 MGHRA, CDR2 YSYEKL. Trimming pared 1 base from V and 1 base from J, leaving 7 bases between. CDR3 residues: CASSQVGGQETQYF. The DNA of the CDR3 is TGCGCCAGCAGCCAAGTGGGGGGCCAAGAGACCCAGTACTTC.

The J gene is TRBJ1-5, the V gene TRBV3-1 (or the pseudogene TRBV3-2); possible D gene TRBD1, 5 bases. The V gene's germline CDR1 is LGHDT and CDR2 YNNKEL (reference sequence). CDR3 length equals 14 residues. The V and J ends lost 1 base and 4 bases respectively, with 8 bases between them. The CDR3 nucleotides read TGTGCCAGCAGCCAAGGGGGCCGGAATCAGCCCCAGCATTTT. Protein product: CASSQGGRNQPQHF.

V and J are TRBV7-9 and TRBJ1-2, with D unresolved. CDR3 length equals 13 residues. The ends were cut back, 2 bases at V and 3 bases at J, with 7 bases in the middle. In germline, CDR1 is SEHNR, CDR2 FQNEAQ (reference sequence). The CDR3 is CASSLQEDYGYTF. In nucleotides, the CDR3 is TGTGCCAGCAGCTTACAGGAGGACTATGGCTACACCTTC.

This chain joins TRBV28 and TRBJ2-7; 8 bases line up with TRBD2. This CDR3 comprises 16 residues. The J segment lost 2 bases and the V segment lost 3 bases, leaving 9 bases of the junction unmatched. Germline V gene lookup returns CDR1 MDHEN and CDR2 SYDVKM. The CDR3 bases are TGTGCCAGCAGTTTTGGGTGGCGGGAGGCCGCCTACGAGCAGTACTTC. Translated: CASSFGWREAAYEQYF.

This chain joins TRBV19 and TRBJ2-3; 8 nucleotides align to TRBD2. V gave up 5 bases and J gave up 3 bases; unmatched junction bases: 7. CDR3 length: 15 residues. The germline V gene has CDR1 LNHDA and CDR2 SQIVND (reference sequence). CDR3 sequence: CASSLWTSHTDTQYF. The DNA for the CDR3 is TGTGCCAGTAGTCTCTGGACTAGCCATACAGATACGCAGTATTTT.

This clone was detected once. This chain links TRBV18 with TRBJ1-4; D is ambiguous. Germline V CDR1 and CDR2: KGHSH, LQKENI. V was pared by 3 bases and J by 6 bases, with 8 bases between. The CDR3 is 13 residues long. In DNA, the CDR3 is TGTGCCAGCTCACCTTTCGGAGATGAAAAACTGTTTTTT. Its protein is CASSPFGDEKLFF. The complete variable domain, with remaining parts taken from reference TRBV18 and TRBJ1-4, reads NAGVMQNPRHLVRRRGQEARLRCSPMKGHSHVYWYRQLPEEGLKFMVYLQKENIIDESGMPKERFSAEFPKEGPSILRIQQVVRGDSAAYFCASSPFGDEKLFFGSGTQLSVL.

V is TRBV7-3 and J is TRBJ2-7; 8 bases fit TRBD2. Germline-derived CDR1 and CDR2 are SGHTA and FQGTGA. V lost 8 bases to trimming and J lost 1 base; unmatched junction nucleotides: 10. The CDR3 is 15 residues long. CDR3 DNA sequence: TGTGCCAGCGGCAACCACGGGGGGGATTCCTACGAGCAGTACTTC. It yields the protein CASGNHGGDSYEQYF.

This clone appeared once. The chain couples TRBV28 to TRBJ1-5, with D uncertain. With 5 bases removed from V and 5 bases from J, the gap between germline ends came to 7 bases. Germline V lookup: CDR1 MDHEN, CDR2 SYDVKM. The CDR3 sequence is 12 residues long. CDR3 sequence (DNA): TGTGCCAGCAGTCCGTCGTATCAGCCCCAGCATTTT. Encoded protein: CASSPSYQPQHF.

This chain joins TRBV18 and TRBJ2-2, with 9 bases that match TRBD1. Germline V gene sequence: CDR1 KGHSH, CDR2 LQKENI. The CDR3 has 16 amino acids. The J segment lost 7 bases and the V segment lost 2 bases, leaving 8 bases of the junction unmatched. The CDR3 here is CASSPSRTGAFGELFF. CDR3 DNA sequence: TGTGCCAGCTCACCAAGTAGGACAGGGGCATTCGGGGAGCTGTTTTTT. The entire variable domain, with the rest obtained from reference TRBV18 and TRBJ2-2, is as follows: NAGVMQNPRHLVRRRGQEARLRCSPMKGHSHVYWYRQLPEEGLKFMVYLQKENIIDESGMPKERFSAEFPKEGPSILRIQQVVRGDSAAYFCASSPSRTGAFGELFFGEGSRLTVL.

The chain carries TRBV7-9 and TRBJ1-1; D is unresolved. The length of the CDR3 is 11 residues. Germline values: CDR1 SEHNR, CDR2 FQNEAQ (reference sequence). Trimming took off 3 bases at V and 13 bases at J, with 12 bases between the two ends. The CDR3 region is CASSLLRLGFF. The CDR3 DNA sequence: TGTGCCAGCAGCTTGTTGAGGTTAGGTTTCTTT.